This T cell receptor beta chain was recovered during a study of control samples from healthy donors and cancer patients. Data came from immunoSEQ multiplex PCR; TCRdb stores just in-frame clones and leaves some out. The sample carries more than 50,000 clones, roughly 85% recorded once. Trimming pared 7 bases from V and 6 bases from J, leaving 16 bases between. This CDR3 has 15 amino acids. Germline V lookup: CDR1 MNHNY, CDR2 SVGAGI (reference sequence). The V gene is TRBV6-6, the J gene TRBJ1-6; D may be TRBD1 (5 bases). The origin of this receptor is a middle-aged man in good health. The sequencing sample was made of blood. CDR3 protein: CASTVDNRPNSPLHF. CDR3 sequence (DNA): TGTGCCAGCACCGTGGACAATCGACCTAATTCACCCCTCCACTTT.